Listed below are T cell receptor beta chains from one sample, sequenced in a study of CD8 T cells in ankylosing spondylitis. TCRdb called the 5' RACE reads again in MiXCR, with one record for every CDR3 protein. The repertoire holds hundreds of thousands of distinct CDR3 sequences, 8% to 10% seen once, with around 4.9% in the top ten. Input material: blood, either unsorted or a sorted T cell fraction (not recorded which). The origin of the receptors is a female donor with ankylosing spondylitis or in good health (not recorded which). Both conserved end residues are part of each CDR3. Fields, in order: J gene, V gene, CDR3 protein.

TRBJ2-1	TRBV6-2/TRBV6-3	CASSPDAAYEQFF
TRBJ2-1	TRBV29-1	CSVDDSRYNEQFF
TRBJ1-6	TRBV5-1	CASSLQADYNSPLHF
TRBJ1-2	TRBV11-2	CASSLESATAANYGYTF
TRBJ2-5	TRBV29-1	CSVDSGQETQYF
TRBJ2-7	TRBV6-1	CASGDGTGGYYEQYF
TRBJ2-6	TRBV27	CASSYGYSGANVLTF
TRBJ2-3	TRBV11-2	CASSFREGGSTDTQYF
TRBJ1-1	TRBV27	CASSLTTSTEAFF
TRBJ2-3	TRBV7-6	CASSLVFSSGRPDTQYF
TRBJ2-2	TRBV12-3/TRBV12-4	CASVPSGTAIRTGELFF
TRBJ1-3	TRBV19	CASSLVGGGAPGNTIYF
TRBJ2-7	TRBV7-2	CASSLVGDSRSYEQYF
TRBJ1-1	TRBV29-1	CSVESPDRLSYRGQAFF
TRBJ2-3	TRBV20-1	CSAARPTDTQYF
TRBJ2-1	TRBV30	CAWSVRGEQFF
TRBJ2-3	TRBV7-8	CASSTPVAGRGTDTQYF
TRBJ2-5	TRBV20-1	CSARVERGFQETQYF
TRBJ2-2	TRBV7-7	CASSFSLTGELFF
TRBJ2-5	TRBV4-3	CASSQALQETQYF
TRBJ2-7	TRBV3-1	CASSQYAGSSYEQYF
TRBJ2-1	TRBV5-1	CASSGDRASFF